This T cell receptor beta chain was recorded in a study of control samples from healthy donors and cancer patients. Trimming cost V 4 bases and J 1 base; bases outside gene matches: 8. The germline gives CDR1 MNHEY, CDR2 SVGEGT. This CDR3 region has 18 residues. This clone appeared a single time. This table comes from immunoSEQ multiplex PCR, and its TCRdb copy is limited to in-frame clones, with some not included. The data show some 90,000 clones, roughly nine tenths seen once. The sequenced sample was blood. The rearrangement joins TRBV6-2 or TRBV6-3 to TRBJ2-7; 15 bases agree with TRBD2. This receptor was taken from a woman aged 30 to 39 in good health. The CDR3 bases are TGTGCCAGCAGTTTACCGGGACTAGCGGGAGGCAAGTCCTACGAGCAGTACTTC. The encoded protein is CASSLPGLAGGKSYEQYF.